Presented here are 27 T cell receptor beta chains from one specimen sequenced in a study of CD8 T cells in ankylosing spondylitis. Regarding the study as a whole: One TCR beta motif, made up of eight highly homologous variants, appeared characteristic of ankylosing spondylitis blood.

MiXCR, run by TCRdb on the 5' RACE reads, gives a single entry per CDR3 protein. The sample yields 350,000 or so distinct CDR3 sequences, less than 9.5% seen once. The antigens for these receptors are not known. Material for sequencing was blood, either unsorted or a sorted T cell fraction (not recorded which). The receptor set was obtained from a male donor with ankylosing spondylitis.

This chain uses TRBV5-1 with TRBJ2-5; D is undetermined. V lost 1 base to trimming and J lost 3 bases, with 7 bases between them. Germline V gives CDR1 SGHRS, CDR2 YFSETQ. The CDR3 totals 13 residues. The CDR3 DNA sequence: TGCGCCAGCAGCTTGAACACAGAAGAGACCCAGTACTTC. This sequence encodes CASSLNTEETQYF.

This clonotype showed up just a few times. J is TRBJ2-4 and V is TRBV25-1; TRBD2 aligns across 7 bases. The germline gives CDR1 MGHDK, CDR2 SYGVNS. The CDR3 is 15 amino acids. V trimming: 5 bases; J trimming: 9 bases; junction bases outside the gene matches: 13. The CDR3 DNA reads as TGTGCCAGCAGTCCCTACCTCCCGGGGGGTGGCATTCAGTACTTC. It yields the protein CASSPYLPGGGIQYF.

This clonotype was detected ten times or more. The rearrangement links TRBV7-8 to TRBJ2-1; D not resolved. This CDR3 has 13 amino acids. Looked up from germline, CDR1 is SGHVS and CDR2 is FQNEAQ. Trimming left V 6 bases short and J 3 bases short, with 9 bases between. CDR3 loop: CASSVTIYNEQFF. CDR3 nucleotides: TGTGCCAGCAGTGTAACGATCTACAATGAGCAGTTCTTC.

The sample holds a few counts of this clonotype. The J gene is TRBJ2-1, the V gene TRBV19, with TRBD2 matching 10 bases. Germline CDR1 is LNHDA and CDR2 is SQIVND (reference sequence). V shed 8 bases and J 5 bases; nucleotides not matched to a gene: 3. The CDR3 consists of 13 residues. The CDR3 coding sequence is TGTGCCAGTGGGACTAGCGTAAACAATGAGCAGTTCTTC. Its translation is CASGTSVNNEQFF. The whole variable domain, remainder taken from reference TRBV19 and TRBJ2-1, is DGGITQSPKYLFRKEGQNVTLSCEQNLNHDAMYWYRQDPGQGLRLIYYSQIVNDFQKGDIAEGYSVSREKKESFPLTVTSAQKNPTAFYLCASGTSVNNEQFFGPGTRLTVL.

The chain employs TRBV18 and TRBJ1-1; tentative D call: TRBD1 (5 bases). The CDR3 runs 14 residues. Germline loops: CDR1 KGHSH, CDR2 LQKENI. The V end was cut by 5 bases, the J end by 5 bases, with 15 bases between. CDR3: CASSGTDFGTEAFF. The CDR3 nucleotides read TGTGCCAGCTCAGGGACGGATTTTGGGACTGAAGCTTTCTTT.

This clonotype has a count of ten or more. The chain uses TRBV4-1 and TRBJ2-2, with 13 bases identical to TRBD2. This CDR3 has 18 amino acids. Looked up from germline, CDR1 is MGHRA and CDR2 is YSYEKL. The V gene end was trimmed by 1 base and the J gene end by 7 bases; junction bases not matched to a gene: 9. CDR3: CASSQAGLAGVGRGELFF. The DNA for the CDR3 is TGCGCCAGCAGCCAAGCCGGACTAGCGGGAGTGGGTCGCGGGGAGCTGTTTTTT.

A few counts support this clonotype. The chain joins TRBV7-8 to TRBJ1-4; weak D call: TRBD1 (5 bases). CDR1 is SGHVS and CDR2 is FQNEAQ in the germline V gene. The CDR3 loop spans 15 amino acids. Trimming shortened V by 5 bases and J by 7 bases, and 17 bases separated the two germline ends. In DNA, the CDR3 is TGTGCCAGCAGCCCGGGGTTGAGGGGTGTTGAAAAACTGTTTTTT. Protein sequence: CASSPGLRGVEKLFF. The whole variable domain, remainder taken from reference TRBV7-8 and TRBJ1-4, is GAGVSQSPRYKVAKRGQDVALRCDPISGHVSLFWYQQALGQGPEFLTYFQNEAQLDKSGLPSDRFFAERPEGSVSTLKIQRTQQEDSAVYLCASSPGLRGVEKLFFGSGTQLSVL.

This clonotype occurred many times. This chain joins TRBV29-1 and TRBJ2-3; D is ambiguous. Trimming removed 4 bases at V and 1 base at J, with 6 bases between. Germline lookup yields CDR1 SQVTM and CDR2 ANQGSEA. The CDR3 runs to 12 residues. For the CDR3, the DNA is TGCAGCGTTGCCCAGGGCACAGATACGCAGTATTTT. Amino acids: CSVAQGTDTQYF.

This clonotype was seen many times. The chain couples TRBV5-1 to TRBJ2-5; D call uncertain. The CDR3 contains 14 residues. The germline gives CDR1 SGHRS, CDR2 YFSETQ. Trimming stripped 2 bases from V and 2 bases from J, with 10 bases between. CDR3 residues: CASSLTGNQETQYF. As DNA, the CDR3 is TGCGCCAGCAGCTTAACCGGAAATCAAGAGACCCAGTACTTC.

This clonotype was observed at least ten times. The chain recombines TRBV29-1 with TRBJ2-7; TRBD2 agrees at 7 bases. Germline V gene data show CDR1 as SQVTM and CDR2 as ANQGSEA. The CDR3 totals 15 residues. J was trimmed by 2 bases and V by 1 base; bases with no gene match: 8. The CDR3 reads CSVEGSAGVPYEQYF. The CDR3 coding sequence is TGCAGCGTTGAAGGTTCGGCGGGAGTTCCCTACGAGCAGTACTTC.

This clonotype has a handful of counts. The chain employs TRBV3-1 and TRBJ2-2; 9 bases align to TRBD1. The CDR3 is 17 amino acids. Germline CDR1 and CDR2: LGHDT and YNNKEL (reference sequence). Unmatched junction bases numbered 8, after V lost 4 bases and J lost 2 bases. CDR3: CASSPGGQGVNTGELFF. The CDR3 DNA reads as TGTGCCAGCAGCCCAGGGGGACAGGGCGTCAACACCGGGGAGCTGTTTTTT. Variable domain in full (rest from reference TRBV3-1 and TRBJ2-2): DTAVSQTPKYLVTQMGNDKSIKCEQNLGHDTMYWYKQDSKKFLKIMFSYNNKELIINETVPNRFSPKSPDKAHLNLHINSLELGDSAVYFCASSPGGQGVNTGELFFGEGSRLTVL.

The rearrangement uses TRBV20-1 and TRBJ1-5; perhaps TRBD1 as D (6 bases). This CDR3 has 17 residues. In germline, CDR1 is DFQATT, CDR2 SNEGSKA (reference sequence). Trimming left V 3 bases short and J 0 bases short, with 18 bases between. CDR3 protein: CSASLGGRGYSNQPQHF. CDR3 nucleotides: TGCAGTGCTAGTCTAGGGGGGCGGGGGTATAGCAATCAGCCCCAGCATTTT.

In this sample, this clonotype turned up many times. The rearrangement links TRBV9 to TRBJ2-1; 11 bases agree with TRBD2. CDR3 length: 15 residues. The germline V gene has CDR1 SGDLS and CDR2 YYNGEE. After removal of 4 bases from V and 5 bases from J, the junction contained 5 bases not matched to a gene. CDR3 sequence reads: CASSLRLAGNNEQFF. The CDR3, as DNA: TGTGCCAGCAGCTTGAGACTAGCGGGAAACAATGAGCAGTTCTTC.

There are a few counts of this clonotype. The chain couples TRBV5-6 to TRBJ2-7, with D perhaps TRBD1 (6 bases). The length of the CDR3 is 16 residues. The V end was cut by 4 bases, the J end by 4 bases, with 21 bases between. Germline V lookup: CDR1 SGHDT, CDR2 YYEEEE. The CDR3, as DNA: TGTGCCAGCAGCGTGGCCCCGGGACACGGATCGTACGAGCAGTACTTC. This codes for CASSVAPGHGSYEQYF.

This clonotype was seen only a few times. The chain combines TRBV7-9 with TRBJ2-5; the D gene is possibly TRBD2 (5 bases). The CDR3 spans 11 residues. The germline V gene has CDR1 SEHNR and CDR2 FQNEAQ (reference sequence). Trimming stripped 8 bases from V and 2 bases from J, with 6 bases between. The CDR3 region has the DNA TGTGCCAGCGGACTGCAAGAGACCCAGTACTTC. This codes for CASGLQETQYF.

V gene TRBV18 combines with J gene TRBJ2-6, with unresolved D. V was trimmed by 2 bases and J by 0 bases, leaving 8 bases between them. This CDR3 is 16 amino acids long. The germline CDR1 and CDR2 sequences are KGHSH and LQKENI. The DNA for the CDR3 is TGTGCCAGCTCACCAAACGCGCTCTCTGGGGCCAACGTCCTGACTTTC. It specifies CASSPNALSGANVLTF.

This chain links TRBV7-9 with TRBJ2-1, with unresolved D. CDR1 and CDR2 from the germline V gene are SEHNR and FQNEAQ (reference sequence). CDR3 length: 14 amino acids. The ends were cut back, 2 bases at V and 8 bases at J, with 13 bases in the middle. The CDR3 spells CASSLNGQVHEQFF. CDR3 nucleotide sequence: TGTGCCAGCAGCTTAAACGGGCAGGTCCATGAGCAGTTCTTC.

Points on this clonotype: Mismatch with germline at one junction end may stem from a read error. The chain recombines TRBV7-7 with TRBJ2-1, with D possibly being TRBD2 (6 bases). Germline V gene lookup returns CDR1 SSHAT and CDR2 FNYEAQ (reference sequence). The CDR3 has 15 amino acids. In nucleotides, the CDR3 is TGTGCTAGCAGCTTTTCGGCTGACGGGAGCAATGAGCAGTTCTTC. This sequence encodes CASSFSADGSNEQFF.

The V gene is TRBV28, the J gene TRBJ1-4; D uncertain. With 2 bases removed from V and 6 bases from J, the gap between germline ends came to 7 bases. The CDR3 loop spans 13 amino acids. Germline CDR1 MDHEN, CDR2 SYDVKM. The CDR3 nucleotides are TGTGCCAGCAGTTTAGTGGGAGATGAAAAACTGTTTTTT. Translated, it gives CASSLVGDEKLFF.

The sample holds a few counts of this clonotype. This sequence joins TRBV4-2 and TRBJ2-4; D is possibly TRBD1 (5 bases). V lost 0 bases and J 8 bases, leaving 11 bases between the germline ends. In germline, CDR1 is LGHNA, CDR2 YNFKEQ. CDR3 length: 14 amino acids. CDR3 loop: CASSQDQGRDIQYF. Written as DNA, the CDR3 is TGTGCCAGCAGCCAAGATCAGGGAAGGGACATTCAGTACTTC.

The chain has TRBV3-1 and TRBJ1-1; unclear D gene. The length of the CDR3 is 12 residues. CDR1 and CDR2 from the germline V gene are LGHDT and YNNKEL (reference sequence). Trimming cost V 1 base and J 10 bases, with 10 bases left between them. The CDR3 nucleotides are TGTGCCAGCAGCCAAGGACACCTCGCAGCTTTCTTT. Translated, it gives CASSQGHLAAFF.

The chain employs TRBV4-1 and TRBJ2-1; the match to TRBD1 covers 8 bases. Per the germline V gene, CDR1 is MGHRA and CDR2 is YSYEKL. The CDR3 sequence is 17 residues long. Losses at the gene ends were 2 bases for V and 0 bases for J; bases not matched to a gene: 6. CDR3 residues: CASSQHPGGSSYNEQFF. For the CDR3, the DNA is TGCGCCAGCAGCCAACACCCAGGGGGCAGCTCCTACAATGAGCAGTTCTTC.

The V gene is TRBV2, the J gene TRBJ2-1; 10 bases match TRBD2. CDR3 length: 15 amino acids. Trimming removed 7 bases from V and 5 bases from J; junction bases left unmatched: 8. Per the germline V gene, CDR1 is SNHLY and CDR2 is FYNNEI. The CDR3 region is CASMLRLAGDNEQFF. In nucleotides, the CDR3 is TGTGCCAGCATGTTAAGGCTAGCGGGAGACAATGAGCAGTTCTTC.

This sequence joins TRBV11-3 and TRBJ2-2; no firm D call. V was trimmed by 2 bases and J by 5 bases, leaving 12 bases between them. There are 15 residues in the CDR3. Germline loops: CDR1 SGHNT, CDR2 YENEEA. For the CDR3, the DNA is TGTGCCAGCAGCTTATCGGCGTTCGGGACCGGGGAGCTGTTTTTT. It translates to CASSLSAFGTGELFF.

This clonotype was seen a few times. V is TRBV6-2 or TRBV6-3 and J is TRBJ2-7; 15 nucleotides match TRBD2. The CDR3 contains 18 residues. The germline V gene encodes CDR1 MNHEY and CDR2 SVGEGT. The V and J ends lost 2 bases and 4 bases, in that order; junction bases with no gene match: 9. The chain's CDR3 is CASSYARRTSGRAYEQYF. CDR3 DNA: TGTGCCAGCAGTTACGCGCGCAGGACTAGCGGGAGGGCGTACGAGCAGTACTTC.

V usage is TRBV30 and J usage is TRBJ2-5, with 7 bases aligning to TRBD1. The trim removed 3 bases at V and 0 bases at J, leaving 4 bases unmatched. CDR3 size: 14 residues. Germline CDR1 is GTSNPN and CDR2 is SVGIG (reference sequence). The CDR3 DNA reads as TGTGCCTGGAGGGGGCAGGGGGACCAAGAGACCCAGTACTTC. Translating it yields CAWRGQGDQETQYF.

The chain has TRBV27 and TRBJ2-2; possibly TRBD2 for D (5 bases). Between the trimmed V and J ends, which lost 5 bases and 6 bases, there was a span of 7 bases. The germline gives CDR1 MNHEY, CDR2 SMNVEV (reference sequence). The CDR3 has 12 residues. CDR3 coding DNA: TGTGCCAGCAGTGAGGGCCCCGGGGAGCTGTTTTTT. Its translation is CASSEGPGELFF.